Shown below are 26 T cell receptor beta chains from a single sample sequenced in a study of shared clonotypes between healthy human individuals. Method: immunoSEQ multiplex PCR; TCRdb's copy keeps in-frame clones and lacks some. The table has approximately 2,200,000 clones, just over 90% seen once. Naive CD8 cells, CD45RO-negative and positively selected for CCR7, excluded terminally differentiated effector memory CD45RA+ cells. The sequenced sample was naive CD8+ T cells from PBMCs. Source of these receptors: a man in his late teens or twenties in good health. Some clones in this sample may be carry-over from other donors' samples.

The chain employs TRBV6-1 and TRBJ1-3, with D possibly TRBD1 on 6 matching bases. Germline V CDR1 and CDR2: MNHNS, SASEGT. V lost 6 bases to trimming and J lost 2 bases, with 11 bases between them. CDR3 size: 14 residues. The CDR3 sequence is CASSARGTGNTIYF. The CDR3 region has the DNA TGTGCCAGCAGCGCCAGGGGAACTGGAAACACCATATATTTT.

A note on this clone: Other nucleotide sequences in the sample specify the same CDR3. This chain joins TRBV4-1 and TRBJ2-2; no clear D. Germline V CDR1 and CDR2: MGHRA, YSYEKL. This CDR3 spans 14 amino acids. Trimming took off 4 bases at V and 4 bases at J, with 10 bases between the two ends. The DNA of the CDR3 is TGCGCCAGCAGCCCCCGACCTTCCACCGGGGAGCTGTTTTTT. Its protein product is CASSPRPSTGELFF.

The chain recombines TRBV6-6 with TRBJ1-2; D is undetermined. The CDR3 is 14 residues long. The germline gives CDR1 MNHNY, CDR2 SVGAGI (reference sequence). Between the trimmed V and J ends, which lost 5 bases and 8 bases, there was a span of 18 bases. In DNA, the CDR3 is TGTGCCAGCAGTGCCTCAAGGTTAGGTGGCGGCTACACCTTC. This encodes CASSASRLGGGYTF.

The genes are TRBV27 and TRBJ1-1, with D unresolved. There are 11 residues in the CDR3. V was clipped by 2 bases and J by 10 bases, with 8 bases between them. Germline lookup yields CDR1 MNHEY and CDR2 SMNVEV (reference sequence). CDR3 sequence reads: CASSLILGAFF. CDR3 bases: TGTGCCAGCAGTTTAATCCTGGGAGCTTTCTTT.

The chain joins TRBV10-3 to TRBJ2-5, with 10 bases matching TRBD1. Trimming cost V 10 bases and J 5 bases; bases outside gene matches: 10. The CDR3 sequence is 14 residues long. Germline CDR1 is ENHRY and CDR2 is SYGVKD. CDR3 in amino acids: CATSRDRGAETQYF. CDR3 DNA sequence: TGTGCCACCTCCCGGGACAGGGGTGCGGAGACCCAGTACTTC.

The chain joins TRBV6-5 to TRBJ2-3, with D perhaps TRBD1 (6 bases). V shed 0 bases and J shed 6 bases, with 16 bases lying between them. Germline loops: CDR1 MNHEY, CDR2 SVGAGI. This CDR3 is 16 amino acids long. CDR3 protein: CASSYSSRGKGDTQYF. DNA of the CDR3: TGTGCCAGCAGTTACTCCTCCAGGGGCAAGGGGGATACGCAGTATTTT.

The V gene is TRBV29-1, the J gene TRBJ2-5; D ambiguous. V shed 6 bases and J shed 1 base, with 12 bases lying between them. Per germline, CDR1 SQVTM and CDR2 ANQGSEA. The CDR3 covers 13 residues. In nucleotides, the CDR3 is TGCAGCGTAAGGCAGACGGCCCAAGAGACCCAGTACTTC. Residues: CSVRQTAQETQYF.

The chain uses TRBV6-5 and TRBJ2-7, with D perhaps TRBD1 or TRBD2 (6 bases each). This CDR3 has 13 amino acids. Trimming left V 5 bases short and J 5 bases short, with 13 bases between. Germline CDR1 and CDR2: MNHEY and SVGAGI. This CDR3 reads CASSKGDFNEQYF. The DNA of the CDR3 is TGTGCCAGCAGTAAGGGGGACTTCAACGAGCAGTACTTC.

The V gene is TRBV29-1, the J gene TRBJ2-6; D call uncertain. The V gene's germline CDR1 is SQVTM and CDR2 ANQGSEA. V lost 7 bases and J 1 base, leaving 8 bases between the germline ends. The CDR3 length is 13 residues. The CDR3 loop is CSGLFSGANVLTF. The CDR3 nucleotides read TGCAGCGGGTTGTTTTCTGGGGCCAACGTCCTGACTTTC.

The chain joins TRBV19 to TRBJ2-3; D unclear. From germline, CDR1 is LNHDA and CDR2 SQIVND (reference sequence). This CDR3 spans 13 amino acids. The V end was cut by 9 bases, the J end by 2 bases, with 12 bases between. The CDR3 DNA is TGTGCCAGCACAACACGGCACACAGATACGCAGTATTTT. It codes for CASTTRHTDTQYF.

As regards this clone: Other DNA variants within this sample encode the same CDR3. The J gene is TRBJ2-7, the V gene TRBV7-6; 9 bases are a match to TRBD1. The junction had 5 bases not matched to a gene; V was cut back by 5 bases and J by 3 bases. The CDR3 has 14 residues. CDR1 SGHVS and CDR2 FNYEAQ come from the germline V gene. This CDR3 is CASSLPGQGYEQYF. The CDR3 DNA follows: TGTGCCAGCAGCCTTCCGGGACAGGGCTACGAGCAGTACTTC.

The genes are TRBV5-6 and TRBJ1-5, with D uncertain. Germline V CDR1 and CDR2: SGHDT, YYEEEE. Between the trimmed V and J ends, which lost 1 base and 0 bases, there was a span of 8 bases. CDR3 length equals 15 residues. The CDR3 DNA follows: TGTGCCAGCAGCTTGAAGTGGGATAGCAATCAGCCCCAGCATTTT. Protein product: CASSLKWDSNQPQHF.

The chain employs TRBV15 and TRBJ2-7; D ambiguous. Germline CDR1 and CDR2: LNHNV and YYDKDF (reference sequence). This CDR3 is 13 amino acids long. V lost 1 base to trimming and J lost 6 bases, with 10 bases between them. CDR3 region: CATSRVARFEQYF. The CDR3 DNA reads as TGTGCCACCAGCAGAGTTGCTCGTTTCGAGCAGTACTTC.

The V and J genes are TRBV7-9 and TRBJ2-7; no clear D. Trimming took 4 bases from V and 1 from J, leaving 14 bases between them. There are 15 residues in the CDR3. Germline V gene data show CDR1 as SEHNR and CDR2 as FQNEAQ (reference sequence). The CDR3 region is CASSSPQDGSYEQYF. The CDR3, as DNA: TGTGCCAGCAGCTCACCCCAGGACGGATCCTACGAGCAGTACTTC.

This clone appeared once. The V and J genes are TRBV7-9 and TRBJ2-1; 7 bases fit TRBD2. Germline CDR1 reads SEHNR; CDR2 reads FQNEAQ (reference sequence). The CDR3 runs 15 residues. The V segment lost 5 bases and the J segment 5 bases; nucleotides outside the gene matches: 9. CDR3 in amino acids: CASSAPGLPDNEQFF. In DNA form, the CDR3 reads TGTGCCAGCAGCGCCCCGGGACTACCTGACAATGAGCAGTTCTTC.

This chain joins TRBV27 and TRBJ1-1; D gene ambiguous. CDR1 is MNHEY and CDR2 is SMNVEV in the germline V gene (reference sequence). V lost 4 bases and J lost 1, with 10 bases in between. The CDR3 is 14 amino acids. As DNA, the CDR3 is TGTGCCAGCAGTTACGGACTGGAGAACACTGAAGCTTTCTTT. This gives the protein CASSYGLENTEAFF.

This clone showed up just once. The chain joins TRBV28 to TRBJ2-5; 9 nucleotides match TRBD2. In germline, CDR1 is MDHEN, CDR2 SYDVKM. Germline trimming cut 2 bases from V and 5 bases from J; bases unmatched to any gene: 6. There are 15 residues in the CDR3. The CDR3 spells CASSLRREGLETQYF. The CDR3 nucleotides are TGTGCCAGCAGTTTACGGCGGGAGGGCCTGGAGACCCAGTACTTC.

V and J are TRBV28 and TRBJ1-3; D remains unclear. Trimming took off 2 bases at V and 0 bases at J, with 11 bases between the two ends. In germline, CDR1 is MDHEN, CDR2 SYDVKM. The CDR3 runs 16 residues. In DNA, the CDR3 is TGTGCCAGCAGTTTAGACACTTCTACCTCTGGAAACACCATATATTTT. It yields the protein CASSLDTSTSGNTIYF.

This clone was seen once. This chain links TRBV27 with TRBJ1-2; 10 nucleotides match TRBD1. V lost 6 bases and J lost 6; bases outside the gene matches: 10. Per the germline V gene, CDR1 is MNHEY and CDR2 is SMNVEV (reference sequence). The CDR3 extends over 15 amino acids. The CDR3, as DNA: TGTGCCAGCAGCCGAACCGGGACAGGGGTGGATGGCTACACCTTC. Its protein product is CASSRTGTGVDGYTF.

This clone came up a few times. V gene TRBV7-9 combines with J gene TRBJ1-1, with 10 positions matching TRBD1. The V segment lost 4 bases and the J segment 4 bases; nucleotides outside the gene matches: 6. The CDR3 sequence is 15 residues long. Germline V gene lookup returns CDR1 SEHNR and CDR2 FQNEAQ (reference sequence). The CDR3 region has the DNA TGTGCCAGCAGCTCCCTTGACAGGGGGCTCACTGAAGCTTTCTTT. Protein: CASSSLDRGLTEAFF.

The table lists this clone with a count of one. V gene TRBV2 combines with J gene TRBJ2-1; 8 nucleotides line up with TRBD2. The germline gives CDR1 SNHLY, CDR2 FYNNEI. V lost 3 bases, J lost 3 bases, and 4 bases stayed unmatched. This CDR3 comprises 15 residues. The chain's CDR3 is CASSDWLAGYNEQFF. The DNA of the CDR3 is TGTGCCAGCAGTGATTGGCTAGCGGGCTACAATGAGCAGTTCTTC.

A remark on this clone: The sample holds other DNA sequences that translate to the same CDR3. CDR3 coding DNA: TGTGCCAGCAGTTTTACGGGAAGCACAGATACGCAGTATTTT. It is translated as CASSFTGSTDTQYF. The J gene is TRBJ2-3, the V gene TRBV27, with D maybe TRBD2 (5 bases). CDR1 and CDR2 (germline): MNHEY, SMNVEV (reference sequence). The CDR3 is 14 amino acids. V dropped 3 bases and J dropped 0 bases, with 7 bases sitting between them.

This chain joins TRBV7-2 and TRBJ2-2, with 11 bases matching TRBD2. Germline assignment: CDR1 SGHTA and CDR2 FQGNSA. The ends lost 3 bases at V and 3 bases at J; junction bases unmatched: 9. The CDR3 loop spans 18 amino acids. The CDR3, as DNA: TGTGCCAGCAGCTTCTCTACAATAGCGGGAGGGGACACCGGGGAGCTGTTTTTT. Residues: CASSFSTIAGGDTGELFF.

This chain links TRBV13 with TRBJ1-4, with D tentatively TRBD1 (6 bases). There are 14 residues in the CDR3. V gave up 4 bases and J gave up 4 bases, with 10 bases separating them. Per germline, CDR1 PRHDT and CDR2 FYEKMQ (reference sequence). CDR3: CASSSRGRNEKLFF. CDR3 coding DNA: TGTGCCAGCAGCTCCAGGGGACGTAATGAAAAACTGTTTTTT.

J is TRBJ2-7 and V is TRBV27; D remains unclear. Germline assignment: CDR1 MNHEY and CDR2 SMNVEV (reference sequence). Trimming pared 7 bases from V and 5 bases from J, leaving 18 bases between. The CDR3 sequence is 14 residues long. The CDR3 coding sequence is TGTGCCAGCACCCCCGGACCCCCTCCCCACGAGCAGTACTTC. The encoded protein is CASTPGPPPHEQYF.

The V call is TRBV5-6, the J call TRBJ1-6; D unresolved. Germline V lookup: CDR1 SGHDT, CDR2 YYEEEE. V lost 4 bases, J lost 5 bases, and 4 bases lay in between. The CDR3 sequence is 12 residues long. The CDR3 sequence is CASSANNSPLHF. DNA of the CDR3: TGTGCCAGCAGCGCCAATAATTCACCCCTCCACTTT.